This TCR beta chain was sequenced for a study of cytotoxic CD8 clonotypes in ibrutinib-treated CLL. Study-level background: Among patients, around 25 responded partially and 2 completely; around 14 then stayed remitted and some twelve progressed after median around 66 months.

Whole-study results and caveats: Among the clonotypes, public ones were uncommon and contracted or held stable on treatment. Clonality (at baseline) was higher than in age-matched healthy donors and tracked circulating CD8+ T-cell counts.

The trim removed 1 base at V and 4 bases at J, leaving 2 bases unmatched. The CDR3 is 14 amino acids. CDR1 is LNHNV, CDR2 YYDKDF, per germline (reference sequence). Of note for this clone: Its antigen is as yet unknown.

Data came from immunoSEQ multiplex PCR; TCRdb stores just in-frame clones and leaves some out. The sample includes 270,000 or so clones, less than 85% of them seen just once. J is TRBJ1-1 and V is TRBV15, with TRBD1 matching 8 bases. The receptor's source is a human donor with chronic lymphocytic leukemia. The sample here was PBMCs, taken at disease progression, from a patient treated with ibrutinib. Written as DNA, the CDR3 is TGTGCCACCAGCAGAGTAGACAGGGGCACTGAAGCTTTCTTT. Its protein is CATSRVDRGTEAFF.